Below, 20 T cell receptor beta chains from the same sample are listed, as sequenced in a study of blood T cell repertoires in COVID-19. The table came from immunoSEQ multiplex PCR; TCRdb's copy has only in-frame clones and leaves some out. The table lists fewer than 90,000 clones, just under 90% of them singletons, with around 6.7% in the top ten. The sequenced sample consisted of peripheral blood. These receptor sequences come from a woman aged 80 or older with active COVID-19.

J is TRBJ2-7 and V is TRBV7-8, with D perhaps matching TRBD1 (5 bases). Germline CDR1 and CDR2: SGHVS and FQNEAQ. The V and J ends lost 1 base and 2 bases respectively, with 9 bases between them. The CDR3 totals 14 residues. The DNA for the CDR3 is TGTGCCAGCAGCTTAGGAATAGGGGCCTACGAGCAGTACTTC. Encoded protein: CASSLGIGAYEQYF. The variable domain in full, with the rest retrieved from reference TRBV7-8 and TRBJ2-7, is GAGVSQSPRYKVAKRGQDVALRCDPISGHVSLFWYQQALGQGPEFLTYFQNEAQLDKSGLPSDRFFAERPEGSVSTLKIQRTQQEDSAVYLCASSLGIGAYEQYFGPGTRLTVT.

This rearrangement joins TRBV11-2 to TRBJ2-3, with D perhaps TRBD2 (5 bases). The V end was cut by 5 bases, the J end by 2 bases, with 17 bases between. The length of the CDR3 is 16 residues. The germline CDR1 and CDR2 sequences are SGHAT and FQNNGV. CDR3 coding DNA: TGTGCCAGCAGCCTCTCGGCGGGTTCCTTCACAGATACGCAGTATTTT. Translating gives CASSLSAGSFTDTQYF.

This chain connects TRBV19 to TRBJ1-4; 11 bases map to TRBD1. Germline lookup yields CDR1 LNHDA and CDR2 SQIVND (reference sequence). The CDR3 contains 15 residues. V was pared by 3 bases and J by 10 bases, with 7 bases of the junction left unmatched. The CDR3 is CASSMGQGGRGKLFF. The CDR3 coding sequence is TGTGCCAGTAGTATGGGACAGGGGGGACGCGGAAAACTGTTTTTT.

The V and J genes are TRBV27 and TRBJ2-1; D gene ambiguous. The CDR3 covers 15 residues. Deletions cut 3 bases from V and 3 bases from J, with 12 bases between. Germline V gives CDR1 MNHEY, CDR2 SMNVEV (reference sequence). CDR3 loop: CASSLWASGYNEQFF. In nucleotides, the CDR3 is TGTGCCAGCAGTTTGTGGGCCTCCGGCTACAATGAGCAGTTCTTC.

V gene TRBV5-1 combines with J gene TRBJ2-5, with a possible D match to TRBD1 (5 bases). Germline assignment: CDR1 SGHRS and CDR2 YFSETQ. CDR3 length: 13 residues. Trimming removed 4 bases at V and 5 bases at J, with 12 bases between. Written as DNA, the CDR3 is TGCGCCAGCAGCGCCTGGACAACGGAGACCCAGTACTTC. It is translated as CASSAWTTETQYF.

The chain couples TRBV9 to TRBJ2-2; 7 positions agree with TRBD2. The CDR3 is 15 amino acids. The V gene end was trimmed by 0 bases and the J gene end by 7 bases; junction bases not matched to a gene: 6. Germline CDR1 SGDLS, CDR2 YYNGEE. CDR3 in amino acids: CASSVDGLAVGELFF. In DNA form, the CDR3 reads TGTGCCAGCAGCGTAGATGGTCTAGCGGTCGGGGAGCTGTTTTTT.

Only one count was recorded for this clone. V and J are TRBV7-9 and TRBJ2-7; the D gene is possibly TRBD2 (5 bases). V was cut by 1 base and J by 6 bases, with 13 bases left in between. This CDR3 comprises 14 residues. Per germline, CDR1 SEHNR and CDR2 FQNEAQ (reference sequence). CDR3 sequence: CASSLGPFSGEQYF. The CDR3 DNA reads as TGTGCCAGCAGCTTAGGCCCCTTCAGCGGCGAGCAGTACTTC.

The chain recombines TRBV5-1 with TRBJ2-1, with a weak D call TRBD1 (6 bases). CDR1 and CDR2 (germline): SGHRS, YFSETQ. This CDR3 spans 14 amino acids. V shed 5 bases and J shed 5 bases, with 14 bases lying between them. CDR3 region: CASSSGAFDNEQFF. In nucleotides, the CDR3 is TGCGCCAGCAGTTCAGGGGCATTCGACAATGAGCAGTTCTTC.

The chain's CDR3 is CAIAPAGNSGNTIYF. The CDR3, as DNA: TGTGCCATCGCCCCGGCGGGGAACTCTGGAAACACCATATATTTT. The gene calls are TRBV10-3 and TRBJ1-3; D is ambiguous. The CDR3 is 15 amino acids. Germline lookup yields CDR1 ENHRY and CDR2 SYGVKD. Trimming left V 8 bases short and J 0 bases short, with 14 bases between.

This chain links TRBV11-2 with TRBJ2-1, with a tentative D call TRBD2 (5 bases). The germline V and J ends were trimmed by 3 bases and 0 bases, with 9 bases remaining between them. Germline V gives CDR1 SGHAT, CDR2 FQNNGV. This CDR3 region has 15 residues. CDR3 sequence: CASSLGASSYNEQFF. CDR3 nucleotide sequence: TGTGCCAGCAGCTTGGGAGCTAGCTCCTACAATGAGCAGTTCTTC.

This clone was seen once. This chain uses TRBV2 with TRBJ2-1; D is uncertain. Trimming removed 6 bases from V and 15 bases from J, with 21 bases in between. The germline V gene encodes CDR1 SNHLY and CDR2 FYNNEI. The CDR3 contains 13 residues. The CDR3 DNA follows: TGTGCCAGCAGCCCGCGTGACGTTGGTTCGGGGTTCTTC. It is translated as CASSPRDVGSGFF. The full variable domain, rest sourced from reference TRBV2 and TRBJ2-1, is EPEVTQTPSHQVTQMGQEVILRCVPISNHLYFYWYRQILGQKVEFLVSFYNNEISEKSEIFDDQFSVERPDGSNFTLKIRSTKLEDSAMYFCASSPRDVGSGFFGPGTRLTVL.

This clone was counted a single time. CDR3 residues: CSAARGTQYF. For the CDR3, the DNA is TGCAGTGCCGCTAGGGGGACCCAGTACTTC. The V gene is TRBV20-1, the J gene TRBJ2-5; a possible D gene is TRBD1 (5 bases). CDR1 is DFQATT, CDR2 SNEGSKA, per germline (reference sequence). CDR3 length: 10 residues. V was clipped by 6 bases and J by 7 bases, with 9 bases between them.

The V and J genes are TRBV6-5 and TRBJ2-5; D is unclear. Trimming cost V 8 bases and J 2 bases, with 6 bases left between them. Germline V gene sequence: CDR1 MNHEY, CDR2 SVGAGI. This CDR3 region has 11 residues. Here the CDR3 DNA reads TGTGCCAGCCCGGTACAAGAGACCCAGTACTTC. Its protein product is CASPVQETQYF.

V gene TRBV9 combines with J gene TRBJ2-2; the match to TRBD2 covers 11 bases. The CDR3 runs to 16 residues. CDR1 is SGDLS, CDR2 YYNGEE, per germline. The V and J ends lost 3 bases and 4 bases, in that order; junction bases with no gene match: 5. CDR3 nucleotide sequence: TGTGCCAGCAGCGGTAGCGGGAGGGCGATCACCGGGGAGCTGTTTTTT. It encodes CASSGSGRAITGELFF.

The rearrangement links TRBV25-1 to TRBJ1-1; 8 nucleotides line up with TRBD1. The germline V gene has CDR1 MGHDK and CDR2 SYGVNS. The CDR3 covers 15 residues. V lost 1 base to trimming and J lost 5 bases; unmatched junction nucleotides: 6. The CDR3, as DNA: TGTGCCAGCAGTGAATCAGGGGGCTGGGGGACTGAAGCTTTCTTT. It is translated as CASSESGGWGTEAFF.

This clone was observed a few times. The J gene is TRBJ1-1, the V gene TRBV3-1 (or the pseudogene TRBV3-2); unclear D gene. Deletions cut 0 bases from V and 3 bases from J, with 14 bases between. The CDR3 extends over 16 amino acids. Per the germline V gene, CDR1 is LGHDT and CDR2 is YNNKEL (reference sequence). The CDR3, as DNA: TGTGCCAGCAGCCAAGATTCTTGGGAGCGACACACTGAAGCTTTCTTT. It yields the protein CASSQDSWERHTEAFF.

The chain combines TRBV4-1 with TRBJ2-7, with 7 bases fitting TRBD1. Trimming took 0 bases from V and 2 from J; bases not matched to a gene: 4. The CDR3 is 15 residues long. Looked up from germline, CDR1 is MGHRA and CDR2 is YSYEKL. CDR3: CASSQEDRRTYEQYF. CDR3 in DNA: TGCGCCAGCAGCCAAGAGGACAGGCGGACCTACGAGCAGTACTTC.

The V call is TRBV25-1, the J call TRBJ2-1; 11 bases are a match to TRBD2. The CDR3 contains 15 residues. The junction had 2 bases not matched to a gene; V was cut back by 1 base and J by 6 bases. Germline V CDR1 and CDR2: MGHDK, SYGVNS. The CDR3 DNA is TGTGCCAGCAGTGAATCTAGCGGGAGGTTCAATGAGCAGTTCTTC. It translates to CASSESSGRFNEQFF.

J is TRBJ2-1 and V is TRBV27; 11 nucleotides align to TRBD2. The trim removed 5 bases at V and 0 bases at J, leaving 9 bases unmatched. This CDR3 contains 18 residues. Germline assignment: CDR1 MNHEY and CDR2 SMNVEV (reference sequence). The CDR3 reads CASSRSSGRTISYNEQFF. DNA of the CDR3: TGTGCCAGCAGTAGGTCTAGCGGGAGGACTATCTCCTACAATGAGCAGTTCTTC.

V usage is TRBV11-1 and J usage is TRBJ2-5, with 9 nucleotides matching TRBD1. From germline, CDR1 is SGHAT and CDR2 FQDESV (reference sequence). With 5 bases clipped from V and 13 bases from J, the junction kept 14 bases outside the gene matches. The CDR3 spans 14 residues. The CDR3 is CASSPGQGLRRRYF. As DNA, the CDR3 is TGTGCCAGCAGCCCGGGACAGGGCCTACGACGTAGGTACTTC.